This T cell receptor (beta chain) was sequenced in a study of OX40 agonist ivuxolimab in advanced cancers. Overall study: With a range of roughly 23 to 85, age averaged 60 years, and 65% to 90% were male.

Findings of the study overall: Relative to CD4+, CD8+ T cells held more expanded clones on average.

As for this clone: Its target is unknown.

The table came from immunoSEQ multiplex PCR; TCRdb's copy has only in-frame clones and leaves some out. The sample records over 65,000 clones, around 90% being singletons. Germline assignment: CDR1 GTSNPN and CDR2 SVGIG (reference sequence). Trimming removed 4 bases from V and 0 bases from J, with 10 bases in between. The CDR3 consists of 14 residues. The sample consisted of CD4+ or CD8+ T cells sorted from blood, taken in a trial of the OX40 agonist ivuxolimab. V usage is TRBV30 and J usage is TRBJ1-3, with D unclear. The receptor comes from an adult with an advanced solid tumor such as melanoma, head and neck, liver or kidney cancer. The CDR3 nucleotides are TGTGCCTGGAATACTGGGAACTCTGGAAACACCATATATTTT. Protein product: CAWNTGNSGNTIYF.